Listed here are 32 T cell receptor beta chains from one sample, sequenced in a study of blood T cell repertoires in COVID-19. TCRdb's table, derived via immunoSEQ multiplex PCR, lists solely in-frame clones and lacks some. This table holds under 200,000 clones, 88% found once. Sequenced material: peripheral blood. These receptors all come from a man aged 40-55 years with active or convalescent COVID-19.

This clone was observed a single time. The chain carries TRBV6-1 and TRBJ1-5, with 11 bases fitting TRBD1. Germline loops: CDR1 MNHNS, CDR2 SASEGT. There are 15 residues in the CDR3. The trim removed 1 base at V and 5 bases at J, leaving 1 base unmatched. The CDR3 DNA reads as TGTGCCAGCAGTGAAGGGACAGGGGGCGATCAGCCCCAGCATTTT. Encoded protein: CASSEGTGGDQPQHF.

Only one count was recorded for this clone. The gene calls are TRBV10-3 and TRBJ1-2; TRBD1 is a possible D gene (6 bases). V was cut by 5 bases and J by 2 bases, with 9 bases left in between. The CDR3 covers 13 residues. The germline V gene has CDR1 ENHRY and CDR2 SYGVKD. The CDR3 DNA reads TGTGCCATCAGTCCTACAGGGAACTATGGCTACACCTTC. This sequence encodes CAISPTGNYGYTF.

This sequence joins TRBV30 and TRBJ1-6; 7 bases match TRBD1. The V and J ends lost 0 bases and 7 bases, in that order; junction bases with no gene match: 6. CDR3 length: 15 amino acids. From germline, CDR1 is GTSNPN and CDR2 SVGIG (reference sequence). The CDR3 coding sequence is TGTGCCTGGAGTGTACCAGGACAGGAGAATTCACCCCTCCACTTT. It codes for CAWSVPGQENSPLHF.

This clone was recorded at least ten times. The rearrangement uses TRBV19 and TRBJ2-2, with 10 bases fitting TRBD1. Trimming took 6 bases from V and 4 from J; bases not matched to a gene: 2. Germline loops: CDR1 LNHDA, CDR2 SQIVND (reference sequence). The CDR3 spans 14 residues. This CDR3 is CASRWTGGTGELFF. In DNA, the CDR3 is TGTGCCAGTAGGTGGACAGGGGGCACCGGGGAGCTGTTTTTT.

This chain uses TRBV5-1 with TRBJ2-2, with D hard to call. Trimming left V 2 bases short and J 0 bases short, with 8 bases between. This CDR3 region has 15 residues. CDR1 SGHRS and CDR2 YFSETQ come from the germline V gene. The CDR3, as DNA: TGCGCCAGCAGCTTCCTTCTAGCGAACACCGGGGAGCTGTTTTTT. Translation gives CASSFLLANTGELFF.

The chain carries TRBV19 and TRBJ2-7; a weak D match, TRBD1 (6 bases). The CDR3 contains 14 residues. From germline, CDR1 is LNHDA and CDR2 SQIVND (reference sequence). Trimming shortened V by 6 bases and J by 4 bases, and 16 bases separated the two germline ends. The CDR3 DNA reads TGTGCCAGTAGAAAACAGGGATCTGGTTACGAGCAGTACTTC. Translating gives CASRKQGSGYEQYF.

V gene TRBV6-1 combines with J gene TRBJ2-7; 9 bases are a match to TRBD1. Germline-derived CDR1 and CDR2 are MNHNS and SASEGT. The CDR3 is 14 residues long. V was pared by 7 bases and J by 11 bases, with 15 bases of the junction left unmatched. The CDR3 sequence: CASTQGQGYGREYF. The CDR3 region has the DNA TGTGCCAGCACCCAGGGACAGGGTTATGGTCGGGAGTACTTC.

This sequence joins TRBV9 and TRBJ1-3; D perhaps matches TRBD1 (5 bases). Per the germline V gene, CDR1 is SGDLS and CDR2 is YYNGEE. V was trimmed by 5 bases and J by 0 bases, leaving 9 bases between them. There are 14 residues in the CDR3. The CDR3, as DNA: TGTGCCAGCAGTGGACACTTCTCTGGAAACACCATATATTTT. This gives the protein CASSGHFSGNTIYF. Supplemented by reference TRBV9 and TRBJ1-3, the full variable domain reads DSGVTQTPKHLITATGQRVTLRCSPRSGDLSVYWYQQSLDQGLQFLIQYYNGEERAKGNILERFSAQQFPDLHSELNLSSLELGDSALYFCASSGHFSGNTIYFGEGSWLTVV.

The rearrangement joins TRBV29-1 to TRBJ1-4, with D possibly matching TRBD1 (5 bases). V was clipped by 6 bases and J by 8 bases, with 13 bases between them. The CDR3 loop spans 12 amino acids. Germline V gene sequence: CDR1 SQVTM, CDR2 ANQGSEA. The CDR3 loop is CSVASGGEKLFF. CDR3 coding DNA: TGCAGCGTCGCCTCGGGGGGGGAAAAACTGTTTTTT.

The J gene is TRBJ1-4, the V gene TRBV21-1. TRBV21-1 is flagged as a pseudogene. The CDR3 runs 14 residues. CDR3 nucleotides: TGTGCCAGCAGCCTACGGGGGGGAAATGAAAAACTGTTTTTT. It translates to CASSLRGGNEKLFF.

The V and J genes are TRBV30 and TRBJ2-7; D unresolved. Between the trimmed V and J ends, which lost 2 bases and 2 bases, there was a span of 4 bases. CDR1 is GTSNPN, CDR2 SVGIG, per germline (reference sequence). CDR3 length: 11 amino acids. CDR3 region: CAWSITYEQYF. DNA of the CDR3: TGTGCCTGGAGTATTACCTACGAGCAGTACTTC.

This clone has only a few counts. The chain links TRBV5-1 to TRBJ2-2; 9 bases line up with TRBD1. The junction had 13 bases not matched to a gene; V was cut back by 3 bases and J by 1 base. CDR3 length equals 19 residues. CDR1 is SGHRS and CDR2 is YFSETQ in the germline V gene. CDR3 loop: CASSSGTGLGLLNTGELFF. The CDR3 DNA is TGCGCCAGCAGCTCAGGGACAGGGTTGGGCCTTTTGAACACCGGGGAGCTGTTTTTT. The variable domain in full, with the rest retrieved from reference TRBV5-1 and TRBJ2-2, is KAGVTQTPRYLIKTRGQQVTLSCSPISGHRSVSWYQQTPGQGLQFLFEYFSETQRNKGNFPGRFSGRQFSNSRSEMNVSTLELGDSALYLCASSSGTGLGLLNTGELFFGEGSRLTVL.

The V and J genes are TRBV7-9 and TRBJ2-7; D is perhaps TRBD1 (6 bases). The germline V gene has CDR1 SEHNR and CDR2 FQNEAQ (reference sequence). V gave up 5 bases and J gave up 6 bases, with 17 bases separating them. The CDR3 consists of 14 residues. The CDR3 coding sequence is TGTGCCAGCAGCCTTAGCCGGACAGATGGCGAGCAGTACTTC. Translated, it gives CASSLSRTDGEQYF.

The count of this clone is one. This chain uses TRBV12-3 or TRBV12-4 with TRBJ1-2; D uncertain. V was cut by 6 bases and J by 4 bases, with 9 bases left in between. The CDR3 totals 12 residues. In DNA, the CDR3 is TGTGCCAGCAGACCGGGAAGCTATGGCTACACCTTC. Amino acids: CASRPGSYGYTF.

The chain links TRBV7-2 to TRBJ2-7; 8 bases are shared with TRBD1. The CDR3 loop spans 12 amino acids. Germline values: CDR1 SGHTA, CDR2 FQGNSA. V dropped 4 bases and J dropped 6; count of bases not matched to a gene: 2. Written as DNA, the CDR3 is TGTGCCAGCAGCTCGACAGGGGTCGAGCAGTACTTC. The encoded protein is CASSSTGVEQYF.

V and J are TRBV7-2 and TRBJ1-2; a weak D match, TRBD1 (5 bases). The CDR3 length is 16 residues. Germline V gene data show CDR1 as SGHTA and CDR2 as FQGNSA. The ends were cut back, 4 bases at V and 9 bases at J, with 24 bases in the middle. For the CDR3, the DNA is TGTGCCAGCAGCTCACACGAATCCCGAGGACATATTCGCTACACCTTC. Protein: CASSSHESRGHIRYTF. Using reference TRBV7-2 and TRBJ1-2 for the parts outside the CDR3, the full variable domain is GAGVSQSPSNKVTEKGKDVELRCDPISGHTALYWYRQSLGQGLEFLIYFQGNSAPDKSGLPSDRFSAERTGGSVSTLTIQRTQQEDSAVYLCASSSHESRGHIRYTFGSGTRLTVV.

This clone has only one observation. The rearrangement uses TRBV11-3 and TRBJ2-3; possible D gene TRBD1, 6 bases. The CDR3 runs 15 residues. CDR1 and CDR2 from the germline V gene are SGHNT and YENEEA. V lost 7 bases and J lost 6, with 20 bases in between. The CDR3 is CASTERQGTRDTQYF. DNA for the CDR3: TGTGCCAGCACCGAACGGCAGGGGACAAGGGATACGCAGTATTTT.

The rearrangement joins TRBV7-9 to TRBJ2-2; 13 bases agree with TRBD2. In germline, CDR1 is SEHNR, CDR2 FQNEAQ (reference sequence). Germline trimming cut 6 bases from V and 5 bases from J; bases unmatched to any gene: 0. The CDR3 runs 14 residues. CDR3 sequence reads: CASRLAGGTGELFF. CDR3 coding DNA: TGTGCCAGCAGACTAGCGGGAGGGACCGGGGAGCTGTTTTTT.

This clone appeared a single time. In DNA, the CDR3 is TGTGCCAGCAGCCGCACCATCGGGGTTATTTCGGAAAACACCATATATTTT. This codes for CASSRTIGVISENTIYF. V is TRBV4-2 and J is TRBJ1-3, with unresolved D. The V end lost 4 bases, the J end lost 6 bases, and 22 bases lay between the germline ends. In germline, CDR1 is LGHNA, CDR2 YNFKEQ. This CDR3 contains 17 residues.

This clone was observed a single time. V and J are TRBV7-2 and TRBJ1-5, with TRBD1 matching over 7 bases. CDR3 length: 16 residues. Germline V gene lookup returns CDR1 SGHTA and CDR2 FQGNSA. With V trimmed by 5 bases and J by 0 bases, 7 bases remained unmatched. Here the CDR3 reads CASSPWGQYSNQPQHF. For the CDR3, the DNA is TGTGCCAGCAGCCCGTGGGGACAGTATAGCAATCAGCCCCAGCATTTT. The whole variable domain, remainder taken from reference TRBV7-2 and TRBJ1-5, is GAGVSQSPSNKVTEKGKDVELRCDPISGHTALYWYRQSLGQGLEFLIYFQGNSAPDKSGLPSDRFSAERTGGSVSTLTIQRTQQEDSAVYLCASSPWGQYSNQPQHFGDGTRLSIL.

This chain links TRBV5-5 with TRBJ2-7, with a weak D call TRBD1 (5 bases). V was trimmed by 0 bases and J by 3 bases, leaving 7 bases between them. The CDR3 extends over 13 amino acids. The V gene's germline CDR1 is SGHKS and CDR2 YYEKEE (reference sequence). The CDR3 loop reads CASSLDRNYEQYF. In DNA form, the CDR3 reads TGTGCCAGCAGCTTGGACAGGAACTACGAGCAGTACTTC.

This chain uses TRBV7-2 with TRBJ2-7; the match to TRBD1 covers 7 bases. This CDR3 is 13 amino acids long. V lost 6 bases to trimming and J lost 2 bases; unmatched junction nucleotides: 4. The germline gives CDR1 SGHTA, CDR2 FQGNSA. The CDR3 DNA follows: TGTGCCAGCAGATGGACAGGAACCTACGAGCAGTACTTC. Protein sequence: CASRWTGTYEQYF.

The chain employs TRBV29-1 and TRBJ1-1; TRBD1 aligns across 8 bases. This CDR3 has 13 residues. CDR1 is SQVTM, CDR2 ANQGSEA, per germline. The V segment lost 7 bases and the J segment 4 bases; nucleotides outside the gene matches: 8. The CDR3 here is CSGSGQVGTEAFF. The CDR3 region has the DNA TGCAGCGGATCGGGACAGGTGGGCACTGAAGCTTTCTTT.

A few counts support this clone. The gene calls are TRBV3-1 (or the pseudogene TRBV3-2) and TRBJ2-2, with 8 bases that match TRBD1. V shed 3 bases and J 5 bases; nucleotides not matched to a gene: 8. There are 16 residues in the CDR3. Germline V lookup: CDR1 LGHDT, CDR2 YNNKEL (reference sequence). This chain's CDR3 is CASSHGQGLSTGELFF. The CDR3 DNA reads TGTGCCAGCAGCCATGGACAGGGTCTATCGACCGGGGAGCTGTTTTTT.

This clone was counted a single time. The chain links TRBV7-9 to TRBJ1-1, with 7 bases that match TRBD1. The CDR3 loop spans 15 amino acids. Per germline, CDR1 SEHNR and CDR2 FQNEAQ (reference sequence). Trimming at V came to 5 bases and at J to 1 base, leaving 7 bases not matched to a gene. The CDR3 loop reads CASSLMGQPNTEAFF. CDR3 in DNA: TGTGCCAGCAGCCTCATGGGACAGCCGAACACTGAAGCTTTCTTT.

This clone was found a few times. V gene TRBV10-3 combines with J gene TRBJ2-3; 7 bases are a match to TRBD2. Trimming cost V 1 base and J 5 bases; bases outside gene matches: 6. Germline V gene data show CDR1 as ENHRY and CDR2 as SYGVKD. This CDR3 region has 15 residues. The CDR3 DNA is TGTGCCATCAGTGAGTTAACGGGGGGTCAAGATACGCAGTATTTT. Amino acid sequence: CAISELTGGQDTQYF.

The rearrangement uses TRBV6-5 and TRBJ2-1; D is undetermined. The length of the CDR3 is 12 residues. The V end was cut by 4 bases, the J end by 8 bases, with 9 bases between. Germline-derived CDR1 and CDR2 are MNHEY and SVGAGI. CDR3 region: CASSSTIDEQFF. CDR3 coding DNA: TGTGCCAGCAGTTCCACTATAGATGAGCAGTTCTTC.

This clone has just one count. This CDR3 reads CASSYGQLANEKLFF. CDR3 DNA sequence: TGTGCCAGCAGTTACGGGCAATTAGCTAATGAAAAACTGTTTTTT. V gene TRBV6-5 combines with J gene TRBJ1-4, with unresolved D. CDR3 length: 15 residues. V was shortened by 2 bases and J by 3 bases, with 10 bases between the two germline ends. The V gene's germline CDR1 is MNHEY and CDR2 SVGAGI.

The chain carries TRBV27 and TRBJ2-7; 10 bases are a match to TRBD1. The CDR3 consists of 20 residues. Germline CDR1 reads MNHEY; CDR2 reads SMNVEV (reference sequence). With 0 bases clipped from V and 0 bases from J, the junction kept 14 bases outside the gene matches. The CDR3 nucleotides are TGTGCCAGCAGTTTATCGAACCGTGGACAGGGGGTTTTTACCTCCTACGAGCAGTACTTC. Its translation: CASSLSNRGQGVFTSYEQYF.

This chain joins TRBV5-1 and TRBJ1-5, with D possibly TRBD1 on 5 matching bases. V was clipped by 2 bases and J by 5 bases, with 14 bases between them. The CDR3 sequence is 15 residues long. Germline CDR1 reads SGHRS; CDR2 reads YFSETQ. The CDR3 reads CASSLIPGGDQPQHF. CDR3 bases: TGCGCCAGCAGCTTAATCCCTGGGGGGGATCAGCCCCAGCATTTT.

The V gene is TRBV18, the J gene TRBJ1-2, with TRBD1 identical over 10 bases. This CDR3 contains 19 residues. Trimming cost V 3 bases and J 2 bases; bases outside gene matches: 15. CDR1 and CDR2 from the germline V gene are KGHSH and LQKENI. CDR3 coding DNA: TGTGCCAGCTCACCGACATTCAGCCGGGACAGGGGCACGAACTATGGCTACACCTTC. This codes for CASSPTFSRDRGTNYGYTF.

This rearrangement joins TRBV19 to TRBJ2-1; TRBD2 matches 9 bases. The CDR3 loop spans 17 amino acids. With V trimmed by 5 bases and J by 1 base, 9 bases remained unmatched. Germline CDR1 and CDR2: LNHDA and SQIVND (reference sequence). The CDR3 nucleotides read TGTGCCAGTAGTCCGCGGCCTAGCGGGACGTCCTACAATGAGCAGTTCTTC. This encodes CASSPRPSGTSYNEQFF.